Following are 30 T cell receptor beta chains from one sample sequenced in a study of blood T cell repertoires in COVID-19. Profiling relied on immunoSEQ multiplex PCR, and the TCRdb table lists in-frame clones only, not all of them. This sample has over 300,000 clones; roughly 89% occur once, and the top ten carry approximately 7%. The specimen sequenced was peripheral blood. The receptors here all came from a man younger than 35 with active or convalescent COVID-19.

V and J are TRBV28 and TRBJ1-4; 7 bases map to TRBD1. The CDR3 consists of 16 residues. The V gene end was trimmed by 10 bases and the J gene end by 0 bases; junction bases not matched to a gene: 11. Germline-derived CDR1 and CDR2 are MDHEN and SYDVKM. The CDR3: CATLGETGTTNEKLFF. The CDR3 DNA reads TGTGCCACCCTAGGCGAGACAGGGACAACTAATGAAAAACTGTTTTTT.

The V and J genes are TRBV4-2 and TRBJ1-4; 8 bases map to TRBD1. This CDR3 has 15 amino acids. From germline, CDR1 is LGHNA and CDR2 YNFKEQ. J was trimmed by 8 bases and V by 0 bases; bases with no gene match: 5. The chain's CDR3 is CASSQDGTGGEKLFF. DNA for the CDR3: TGTGCCAGCAGCCAAGATGGGACAGGAGGGGAAAAACTGTTTTTT.

The rearrangement joins TRBV5-6 to TRBJ1-5, with 7 bases aligning to TRBD1. CDR3 length: 15 amino acids. Per germline, CDR1 SGHDT and CDR2 YYEEEE. The V and J ends lost 4 bases and 3 bases, in that order; junction bases with no gene match: 7. CDR3 sequence reads: CASSLGQSPNQPQHF. As DNA, the CDR3 is TGTGCCAGCAGCCTGGGACAGTCTCCCAATCAGCCCCAGCATTTT.

CDR3 nucleotide sequence: TGTGCCAGCAGGCGGGGGCACTCCTACGAGCAGTACTTC. It yields the protein CASRRGHSYEQYF. The chain is built from TRBV6-5 and TRBJ2-7; D is possibly TRBD2 (7 bases). The CDR3 loop spans 13 amino acids. Trimming took 6 bases from V and 0 from J, leaving 9 bases between them. Germline values: CDR1 MNHEY, CDR2 SVGAGI.

This clone is a singleton in its sample. The chain links TRBV15 to TRBJ2-7; 9 bases map to TRBD2. From germline, CDR1 is LNHNV and CDR2 YYDKDF (reference sequence). The CDR3 consists of 17 residues. V lost 0 bases and J lost 3; bases outside the gene matches: 9. The CDR3 nucleotides read TGTGCCACCAGCAGAGATCCATCGACTAGCGGTTACTACGAGCAGTACTTC. Encoded protein: CATSRDPSTSGYYEQYF. The whole variable domain, remainder taken from reference TRBV15 and TRBJ2-7, is DAMVIQNPRYQVTQFGKPVTLSCSQTLNHNVMYWYQQKSSQAPKLLFHYYDKDFNNEADTPDNFQSRRPNTSFCFLDIRSPGLGDTAMYLCATSRDPSTSGYYEQYFGPGTRLTVT.

The V call is TRBV10-3, the J call TRBJ2-7; D is perhaps TRBD1 (6 bases). This CDR3 region has 15 residues. V shed 3 bases and J shed 5 bases, with 17 bases lying between them. Germline CDR1 reads ENHRY; CDR2 reads SYGVKD. CDR3 sequence reads: CAISEKGDGNHEQYF. The DNA of the CDR3 is TGTGCCATCAGTGAAAAGGGGGACGGTAACCACGAGCAGTACTTC.

This rearrangement joins TRBV3-1 (or the pseudogene TRBV3-2) to TRBJ2-7; no clear D. The CDR3 sequence is 11 residues long. Between the trimmed V and J ends, which lost 1 base and 5 bases, there was a span of 3 bases. CDR1 LGHDT and CDR2 YNNKEL come from the germline V gene (reference sequence). CDR3 DNA: TGTGCCAGCAGCCAAGTTAACGAGCAGTACTTC. This encodes CASSQVNEQYF.

The chain links TRBV6-5 to TRBJ1-1; 8 nucleotides align to TRBD1. With V trimmed by 6 bases and J by 4 bases, 7 bases remained unmatched. There are 14 residues in the CDR3. Germline lookup yields CDR1 MNHEY and CDR2 SVGAGI. The CDR3 DNA reads as TGTGCCAGCAGCTACAGACAGGGGCCCACTGAAGCTTTCTTT. It encodes CASSYRQGPTEAFF.

This clone occurred once. This chain joins TRBV6-6 and TRBJ1-1; perhaps TRBD1 as D (6 bases). V was trimmed by 6 bases and J by 2 bases, leaving 10 bases between them. The CDR3 has 13 residues. The germline gives CDR1 MNHNY, CDR2 SVGAGI (reference sequence). CDR3 sequence (DNA): TGTGCCAGCAGCGGACAGCTAAACACTGAAGCTTTCTTT. Amino acids: CASSGQLNTEAFF.

The rearrangement joins TRBV7-2 to TRBJ1-6, with D unclear. V dropped 5 bases and J dropped 13 bases, with 18 bases sitting between them. Germline CDR1 is SGHTA and CDR2 is FQGNSA. The CDR3 has 14 amino acids. CDR3 region: CASSLRMGQTPLHF. The CDR3 nucleotides read TGTGCCAGCAGCCTACGGATGGGCCAAACGCCCCTCCACTTT. The full variable domain, its missing parts supplied by reference TRBV7-2 and TRBJ1-6, is GAGVSQSPSNKVTEKGKDVELRCDPISGHTALYWYRQSLGQGLEFLIYFQGNSAPDKSGLPSDRFSAERTGGSVSTLTIQRTQQEDSAVYLCASSLRMGQTPLHFGNGTRLTVT.

In its sample, this clone was seen once. J is TRBJ2-7 and V is TRBV7-8; TRBD2 aligns across 12 bases. The J segment lost 2 bases and the V segment lost 6 bases, leaving 8 bases of the junction unmatched. The CDR3 has 16 amino acids. Germline assignment: CDR1 SGHVS and CDR2 FQNEAQ. The CDR3 region has the DNA TGTGCCAGCAGGCGAGGTCTAGCGGGAGGGCCCTACGAGCAGTACTTC. Translating gives CASRRGLAGGPYEQYF.

This clone showed up just once. The genes are TRBV7-3 and TRBJ1-1; TRBD1 matches at 8 bases. CDR1 and CDR2 from the germline V gene are SGHTA and FQGTGA. The trim removed 5 bases at V and 4 bases at J, leaving 12 bases unmatched. The CDR3 runs 16 residues. DNA of the CDR3: TGTGCCAGCAGCCAGACTCTATGGGGACAGGCCACTGAAGCTTTCTTT. Protein: CASSQTLWGQATEAFF.

This clone was seen only once. V gene TRBV7-2 combines with J gene TRBJ2-4, with D maybe TRBD2 (5 bases). The CDR3 length is 13 residues. V lost 2 bases to trimming and J lost 9 bases, with 11 bases between them. Germline V CDR1 and CDR2: SGHTA, FQGNSA. The CDR3: CASSLIRGVIQYF. The CDR3 DNA sequence: TGTGCCAGCAGCTTAATCCGGGGTGTCATTCAGTACTTC.

As concerns this clone: This same CDR3 is encoded by further DNA sequences in the sample. V gene TRBV27 combines with J gene TRBJ1-2; 10 bases align to TRBD1. Per germline, CDR1 MNHEY and CDR2 SMNVEV (reference sequence). There are 14 residues in the CDR3. V lost 3 bases, J lost 4 bases, and 2 bases stayed unmatched. The CDR3 sequence: CASSLTGGGYGYTF. As DNA, the CDR3 is TGTGCCAGCAGTTTGACAGGGGGCGGCTATGGCTACACCTTC.

This rearrangement joins TRBV7-3 to TRBJ2-1, with TRBD1 matching over 8 bases. This CDR3 spans 16 amino acids. The V gene end was trimmed by 5 bases and the J gene end by 8 bases; junction bases not matched to a gene: 14. In germline, CDR1 is SGHTA, CDR2 FQGTGA. DNA of the CDR3: TGTGCCAGCAGCCAAATCACAACAGGGGGTTCCTATGAGCAGTTCTTC. Amino acids: CASSQITTGGSYEQFF.

V is TRBV19 and J is TRBJ2-7; 7 nucleotides agree with TRBD1. This CDR3 has 14 amino acids. Germline V gives CDR1 LNHDA, CDR2 SQIVND (reference sequence). The junction had 10 bases not matched to a gene; V was cut back by 7 bases and J by 4 bases. The CDR3, as DNA: TGTGCCAGTACCAACCGGGACAGAGGATACGAGCAGTACTTC. The encoded protein is CASTNRDRGYEQYF.

The rearrangement links TRBV10-2 to TRBJ2-7; 8 positions agree with TRBD2. V shed 10 bases, J shed 2 bases, and the junction held 7 bases outside the gene matches. Germline V lookup: CDR1 WSHSY, CDR2 SAAADI. The CDR3 totals 13 residues. The CDR3 region has the DNA TGCGCCATCCAACCGCGGGGGGCCTACGAGCAGTACTTC. Amino acids: CAIQPRGAYEQYF.

This rearrangement joins TRBV18 to TRBJ1-2; no definite D call. V lost 3 bases and J lost 6, with 8 bases in between. CDR1 KGHSH and CDR2 LQKENI come from the germline V gene. This CDR3 spans 12 amino acids. The CDR3 region has the DNA TGTGCCAGCTCACCGTCTCGTGATGGCTACACCTTC. It encodes CASSPSRDGYTF.

The chain is built from TRBV28 and TRBJ2-2; 11 bases match TRBD2. Germline values: CDR1 MDHEN, CDR2 SYDVKM. Losses at the gene ends were 6 bases for V and 6 bases for J; bases not matched to a gene: 3. This CDR3 region has 14 residues. The CDR3 bases are TGTGCCAGCAGCCGACTAGCGGGGCCCGGGGAGCTGTTTTTT. This encodes CASSRLAGPGELFF.

This clone was counted many times. CDR3 nucleotide sequence: TGTGCCAGCAGTAACCGACACGTGGCTGACAATCAGCCCCAGCATTTT. Its translation: CASSNRHVADNQPQHF. J is TRBJ1-5 and V is TRBV6-2 or TRBV6-3; D gene ambiguous. The V gene lost 5 bases and the J gene lost 3 bases, with 17 bases spanning the gap. Germline V gene data show CDR1 as MNHEY and CDR2 as SVGEGT. This CDR3 contains 16 residues.

V gene TRBV7-2 combines with J gene TRBJ2-7, with TRBD2 identical over 7 bases. Trimming at V came to 4 bases and at J to 4 bases, leaving 13 bases not matched to a gene. The CDR3 covers 16 residues. Germline V gene data show CDR1 as SGHTA and CDR2 as FQGNSA. This chain's CDR3 is CASSSNLAAPRYEQYF. The DNA of the CDR3 is TGTGCCAGCAGCTCCAACCTAGCGGCCCCCCGGTACGAGCAGTACTTC.

This clone showed up just a few times. Compared with germline, one end of the junction differs, possibly owing to a read error. The CDR3 DNA reads TGTGCCAGCAGCTTGCTGGGGCCTGGGGCCAACGTGCTGACTTTC. Protein sequence: CASSLLGPGANVLTF. This sequence joins TRBV5-6 and TRBJ2-6, with a tentative D call TRBD1 (5 bases). The V gene's germline CDR1 is SGHDT and CDR2 YYEEEE. The CDR3 has 15 residues.

This chain uses TRBV6-5 with TRBJ1-1; 8 positions agree with TRBD1. The CDR3 has 14 amino acids. The J segment lost 3 bases and the V segment lost 6 bases, leaving 6 bases of the junction unmatched. The germline CDR1 and CDR2 sequences are MNHEY and SVGAGI. CDR3 sequence (DNA): TGTGCCAGCAGAACCGACAGGGGTGACACTGAAGCTTTCTTT. Translating gives CASRTDRGDTEAFF.

Written as DNA, the CDR3 is TGTGCCAGCACACGCGACACTGAAGCTTTCTTT. Its translation is CASTRDTEAFF. The chain has TRBV6-5 and TRBJ1-1, with D unclear. The CDR3 contains 11 residues. The germline V gene encodes CDR1 MNHEY and CDR2 SVGAGI. V lost 7 bases, J lost 3 bases, and 6 bases lay in between.

DNA for the CDR3: TGTGCCAGCAGACGAGGGGAGACCCAGTACTTC. This codes for CASRRGETQYF. The chain is built from TRBV28 and TRBJ2-5, with a weak D call TRBD2 (5 bases). The CDR3 sequence is 11 residues long. Germline CDR1 reads MDHEN; CDR2 reads SYDVKM. Trimming stripped 6 bases from V and 5 bases from J, with 7 bases between.

This clone came up once. V is TRBV7-2 and J is TRBJ1-4, with a tentative D call TRBD1 (5 bases). V gave up 5 bases and J gave up 5 bases, with 24 bases separating them. The germline CDR1 and CDR2 sequences are SGHTA and FQGNSA. CDR3 length equals 18 residues. This chain's CDR3 is CASSPAGLSTGGNEKLFF. CDR3 nucleotides: TGTGCCAGCAGCCCGGCGGGACTGAGTACGGGGGGAAATGAAAAACTGTTTTTT.

The chain combines TRBV7-2 with TRBJ1-3; 7 nucleotides align to TRBD1. The J segment lost 6 bases and the V segment lost 4 bases, leaving 12 bases of the junction unmatched. The CDR3 is made up of 16 amino acids. Germline loops: CDR1 SGHTA, CDR2 FQGNSA. This CDR3 is CASSSGTAATANTIYF. CDR3 nucleotide sequence: TGTGCCAGCAGCTCCGGGACAGCGGCAACTGCAAACACCATATATTTT.

The CDR3 coding sequence is TGTGCCAGCAGTTTCGGGCTGGGGAGGGCCGGGGAGCTGTTTTTT. Residues: CASSFGLGRAGELFF. V and J are TRBV28 and TRBJ2-2, with 7 bases identical to TRBD2. The junction had 7 bases not matched to a gene; V was cut back by 3 bases and J by 6 bases. Germline values: CDR1 MDHEN, CDR2 SYDVKM. This CDR3 has 15 amino acids.

The CDR3 DNA is TGTGCCAGCAGCTATTCCTTCAGGGAGGGGGAGACCCAGTACTTC. Its translation: CASSYSFREGETQYF. This sequence joins TRBV6-2 or TRBV6-3 and TRBJ2-5; TRBD2 agrees at 7 bases. Germline CDR1 reads MNHEY; CDR2 reads SVGEGT. The length of the CDR3 is 15 residues. J gave up 5 bases and V 6 bases, and 12 bases lay outside the gene matches.

The chain employs TRBV28 and TRBJ2-7; no definite D call. Trimming left V 5 bases short and J 3 bases short, with 8 bases between. The CDR3 contains 12 residues. Germline V gene data show CDR1 as MDHEN and CDR2 as SYDVKM. CDR3 nucleotide sequence: TGTGCCAGCAGTCAGTCTGTCTACGAGCAGTACTTC. It is translated as CASSQSVYEQYF.